The 18 T cell receptor beta chains presented below share a single source sample, sequenced in a study of T cells expressing NK-cell markers. TCRdb reprocessed the 5' RACE reads; each CDR3 protein has one entry and no DNA is given. This repertoire includes 200,000 to 300,000 distinct CDR3 sequences. Sequencing input: blood T cells: a sorted CD56 or NKG2C T cell subset, CD4+ or CD8+ T cells, or bulk PBMC T cells (not recorded which). These receptors all come from a man younger than 30 in good health.

The chain is built from TRBV24-1 and TRBJ2-5; checking the TCRdb D call of TRBD1 is not possible without DNA. This CDR3 has 15 residues. Germline V CDR1 and CDR2: KGHDR, SFDVKD. The CDR3: CATSDSGDIRETQYF.

V is TRBV7-9 and J is TRBJ2-7; TCRdb reports TRBD1, a call that lacks DNA to check it against. CDR3 length: 14 residues. Germline V gene data show CDR1 as SEHNR and CDR2 as FQNEAQ (reference sequence). CDR3 sequence: CASSSVGKKDEQYF.

The chain links TRBV5-1 to TRBJ2-3; checking the TCRdb D call of TRBD1 is not possible without DNA. Germline V gene lookup returns CDR1 SGHRS and CDR2 YFSETQ. The length of the CDR3 is 15 residues. This CDR3 reads CASSGGTRSTDTQYF. Based on the CDR3 plus reference TRBV5-1 and TRBJ2-3, the full variable domain is KAGVTQTPRYLIKTRGQQVTLSCSPISGHRSVSWYQQTPGQGLQFLFEYFSETQRNKGNFPGRFSGRQFSNSRSEMNVSTLELGDSALYLCASSGGTRSTDTQYFGPGTRLTVL.

The V and J genes are TRBV29-1 and TRBJ2-3. The CDR3 spans 12 residues. Germline-derived CDR1 and CDR2 are SQVTM and ANQGSEA. CDR3 loop: CSVGGNTDTQYF.

This chain uses TRBV29-1 with TRBJ1-4; TCRdb picks TRBD1, but there is no DNA to check that call. This CDR3 spans 13 amino acids. Germline lookup yields CDR1 SQVTM and CDR2 ANQGSEA. The CDR3 here is CSGGQGSGEKLFF.

The V gene is TRBV12-3 or TRBV12-4, the J gene TRBJ2-7; the TCRdb call, TRBD1, lacks DNA for checking. The CDR3 has 13 residues. The CDR3 reads CASSRGLKGEQYF.

V gene TRBV28 combines with J gene TRBJ2-7; TCRdb picks TRBD1, but there is no DNA to check that call. Looked up from germline, CDR1 is MDHEN and CDR2 is SYDVKM. The CDR3 is 12 amino acids. CDR3 amino acids: CASRGSIYEQYF.

The chain uses TRBV12-3 or TRBV12-4 and TRBJ2-2; as DNA is missing, the TRBD1 call by TCRdb cannot be tested. This CDR3 comprises 17 residues. CDR3 in amino acids: CASSFGDSLRFTGELFF.

The rearrangement uses TRBV7-9 and TRBJ2-1. This CDR3 contains 11 residues. CDR1 and CDR2 (germline): SEHNR, FQNEAQ (reference sequence). This CDR3 is CASSDDDEQFF.

The rearrangement links TRBV5-1 to TRBJ2-1; the TCRdb D gene call, TRBD1, has no DNA to confirm it. In germline, CDR1 is SGHRS, CDR2 YFSETQ. The CDR3 runs 20 residues. The CDR3 loop reads CASSLAPGGPTDTPSNEQFF.

The chain combines TRBV5-1 with TRBJ2-1. This CDR3 has 15 residues. Germline CDR1 SGHRS, CDR2 YFSETQ. The CDR3 reads CASSLVGSSYNEQFF.

This chain links TRBV25-1 with TRBJ2-2. This CDR3 has 15 amino acids. Looked up from germline, CDR1 is MGHDK and CDR2 is SYGVNS. Here the CDR3 reads CASRGLGPDTGELFF.

The chain carries TRBV9 and TRBJ2-3; TCRdb indicates TRBD1, and absent DNA this call remains unverified. Germline V gene lookup returns CDR1 SGDLS and CDR2 YYNGEE. This CDR3 is 16 amino acids long. The CDR3 region is CASSPLGGTSTDTQYF.

The chain recombines TRBV6-5 with TRBJ2-1; TCRdb lists TRBD1, though no DNA is available to test this call. There are 18 residues in the CDR3. The germline V gene encodes CDR1 MNHEY and CDR2 SVGAGI. CDR3 loop: CASSYEGGGRSSYNEQFF.

The CDR3 sequence: CASSYGLEGAYNEQFF. The chain links TRBV6-2 or TRBV6-3 to TRBJ2-1; TCRdb proposes TRBD2, but this gene call is untestable without DNA. Germline V gene sequence: CDR1 MNHEY, CDR2 SVGEGT. This CDR3 comprises 16 residues.

The rearrangement links TRBV7-2 to TRBJ2-1. This CDR3 has 15 residues. CDR1 is SGHTA, CDR2 FQGNSA, per germline. The CDR3 sequence is CASSLLVAVLDEQFF.

The chain recombines TRBV6-5 with TRBJ1-1; the TCRdb call, TRBD1, lacks DNA for checking. The CDR3 has 15 amino acids. Germline CDR1 MNHEY, CDR2 SVGAGI. CDR3 in amino acids: CASSYRQGVGTEAFF.

The chain carries TRBV29-1 and TRBJ2-1; TCRdb designates TRBD2, a call that cannot be tested without DNA. Germline CDR1 SQVTM, CDR2 ANQGSEA. The CDR3 has 16 residues. CDR3 loop: CSAMGLAVFSYNEQFF.